This T cell receptor (beta chain) was documented in a study of cytotoxic CD8 clonotypes in ibrutinib-treated CLL. Study overall: The patients comprised about eleven relapsed/refractory and about 15 treatment-naive cases, about 18 IGHV unmutated. Response samples followed a median around 12 months of treatment, range 6 to 36. Average yields of around 230,000 productive templates and approximately 94,000 productive rearrangements characterized the samples.

Study-wide findings and caveats: Clonality showed a rise at ibrutinib response that reversed toward baseline at progression.

Some clones are missing from TCRdb's copy, which holds only in-frame ones; the method was immunoSEQ multiplex PCR. The data contain hundreds of thousands of clones, 70% of them seen just once; the ten biggest clones take up just over 15%. The V gene end was trimmed by 1 base and the J gene end by 4 bases; junction bases not matched to a gene: 3. Per germline, CDR1 KGHSH and CDR2 LQKENI. CDR3 length equals 15 residues. The table lists this clone with a count of one. What it recognizes is unknown. The source of this sequence is a human donor with chronic lymphocytic leukemia. Sequences were derived from PBMCs, sampled after 24 months of ibrutinib treatment. The gene calls are TRBV18 and TRBJ2-1, with 8 bases identical to TRBD2. The CDR3 loop is CASSPRTGGYNEQFF. CDR3 nucleotides: TGTGCCAGCTCACCACGTACGGGAGGGTACAATGAGCAGTTCTTC.